This TCR beta chain was observed in a study of Graves' ophthalmopathy and Graves' hyperthyroidism. As for the study in general: Peripheral blood was obtained at first diagnosis, ahead of any treatment. Notes on the study in general: This model predicted ophthalmopathy progression (sensitivity 70% to 71%, specificity approximately 77%).

This clonotype was recorded at least ten times. What it binds is not known. Amplified TCR beta CDR3 regions were obtained using RNA transcripts as template. HTBI-primed first-round RT-PCR preceded second-round multiplex PCR. TCRdb passed the multiplex PCR reads through MiXCR, listing each CDR3 protein once. Of approximately 640,000 distinct CDR3 sequences listed, about 38% are singletons. Trimming took 5 bases from V and 5 from J, leaving 18 bases between them. CDR1 is SGHAT and CDR2 is FQNNGV in the germline V gene. CDR3 length: 15 amino acids. Moderate-to-severe activity, CAS ≥3, NOSPECS ≥4 and duration under 3 months were recorded for donors with ophthalmopathy. It was from about 9.1 ml of fresh peripheral blood that the PBMCs came.

The source material was peripheral blood. This receptor was taken from an adult man with Graves' ophthalmopathy. This chain links TRBV11-2 with TRBJ2-5; possibly TRBD1 or TRBD2 for D (5 bases each). Written as DNA, the CDR3 is TGTGCCAGCAGCCCTGGGGACCAAGTTTGGGAGACCCAGTACTTC. Its protein is CASSPGDQVWETQYF.